This TCR beta chain was captured in a study of blood T cell repertoires in COVID-19. The CDR3 contains 17 residues. The V gene lost 5 bases and the J gene lost 5 bases, with 22 bases spanning the gap. Germline lookup yields CDR1 MNHNY and CDR2 SVGAGI (reference sequence). Some clones are missing from TCRdb's copy, which holds only in-frame ones; the method was immunoSEQ multiplex PCR. The top ten hold roughly 20% of the sample, which has around 99,000 clones, 70% to 90% seen once. The chain has TRBV6-6 and TRBJ1-5; possibly TRBD1 for D (6 bases). Sequencing input: peripheral blood. This receptor was identified in a woman in her fifties or sixties with acute or convalescent COVID-19. The CDR3 protein is CASSPGGAGKTYQPQHF. Here the CDR3 DNA reads TGTGCCAGCAGTCCGGGGGGGGCAGGCAAAACTTATCAGCCCCAGCATTTT.